The rows below give T cell receptor beta chains drawn from one sample of a study of control samples from healthy donors and cancer patients. Sequencing was performed with immunoSEQ multiplex PCR; in TCRdb, only in-frame clones are kept and a portion is missing. There are about 15,000 clones in the sample; 85% to 90% occur only once, and approximately 10% lies in the top ten. Sequenced: PBMCs. The receptors stem from a woman in her 70s with colorectal cancer. Each CDR3 is given with its conserved first and last residue.

v_call	j_call	cdr3_aa
TRBV14	TRBJ2-5	CASSHLTRSSETQYF
TRBV2	TRBJ2-2	CASSGPRANTGELFF
TRBV10-3	TRBJ2-1	CATVAGGRNEQFF
TRBV7-2	TRBJ2-3	CASSPTGSGDTQYF
TRBV3-1/TRBV3-2	TRBJ2-5	CASSQDPLDRETQYF
TRBV7-9	TRBJ1-3	CASSLTADSGNTIYF
TRBV5-8	TRBJ2-7	CASSPRVAVAYEQYF
TRBV10-3	TRBJ1-1	CAISEPATEAFF
TRBV2	TRBJ1-1	CASSEAMGQFAEAFF
TRBV4-3	TRBJ2-5	CASSQDLRVSETQYF
TRBV5-6	TRBJ2-7	CASTENGGNSKSYF
TRBV10-3	TRBJ1-5	CAISESPTGYSNQPQHF
TRBV20-1	TRBJ1-5	CSASRGQDYSNQPQHF
TRBV19	TRBJ2-5	CASSPAAGPKGETQYF
TRBV5-8	TRBJ2-2	CASSLMGDTGELFF
TRBV20-1	TRBJ2-5	CSASLGQKSETQYF
TRBV20-1	TRBJ1-6	CSASMSSYNSPLHF
TRBV6-6	TRBJ2-7	CASLKDRGEQYF
TRBV4-3	TRBJ1-4	CASSQDSANEKLFF
TRBV10-3	TRBJ2-7	CAIRVGQASSYEQYF
TRBV7-9	TRBJ2-2	CASRLRDLGELFF
TRBV28	TRBJ2-7	CASRGLAGDRGAYEQYF
TRBV4-1	TRBJ2-5	CASSVTRGETQYF
TRBV29-1	TRBJ1-1	CSVGAGGMNTEAFF
TRBV5-1	TRBJ2-7	CASSLAAGSYEQYF
TRBV4-2	TRBJ1-4	CASSQDRDRGRGEKLFF
TRBV6-6	TRBJ2-7	CASSPPWGTSYEQYF
TRBV4-1	TRBJ2-1	CASSQVRDRINEQFF
TRBV11-3	TRBJ2-3	CASNDYSGSTDTQYF
TRBV6-6	TRBJ2-5	CASSQGVAGGQETQYF
TRBV29-1	TRBJ2-2	CSVEYGQAFTGELFF
TRBV4-3	TRBJ2-3	CASSQEKAGVNTQYF
TRBV19	TRBJ1-2	CASRDRGGSSGYTF
TRBV12-3/TRBV12-4	TRBJ2-7	CASSLGLGYEQYF
TRBV2	TRBJ1-3	CASSERGPPGNTIYF
TRBV9	TRBJ2-5	CASSVGGQGARETQYF
TRBV7-2	TRBJ1-4	CASSPQLAGEKLFF
TRBV12-1	TRBJ2-2	CASSPLGIGANTGELFF
TRBV9	TRBJ2-2	CASSVGTEYTGELFF
TRBV14	TRBJ2-1	CASSPGQAYNEQFF
TRBV9	TRBJ2-2	CASSVTDRTANTGELFF
TRBV24-1	TRBJ2-7	CATSDLPAVGANPQSHEQYF
TRBV5-6	TRBJ2-7	CASSSRTGKAYEQYF
TRBV7-9	TRBJ2-3	CASSLAGGDTQYF
TRBV9	TRBJ2-3	CASSVEGSRRDTQYF
TRBV28	TRBJ1-5	CASSFPGLDLSNQPQHF
TRBV7-2	TRBJ1-5	CASSLVGGRSDQPQHF
TRBV20-1	TRBJ2-5	CSASGGRETQYF
TRBV27	TRBJ1-2	CASSPGGTANYGYTF
TRBV6-2/TRBV6-3	TRBJ2-6	CASSYVSGANVLTF
TRBV27	TRBJ2-7	CASSLSWTPGEQYF
TRBV28	TRBJ2-2	CASSLGAGNTGELFF